These 19 T cell receptor beta chains were sequenced from one sample in a study of cytomegalovirus exposure and HLA in healthy donors. Clones were sequenced by immunoSEQ multiplex PCR, and TCRdb holds only the in-frame ones, with some missing. The data hold roughly 50,000 clones, with about 92% observed a single time. The material sequenced was PBMCs. The receptor set was obtained from a woman under 30 in good health and CMV-seropositive.

The chain employs TRBV6-4 and TRBJ2-3, with TRBD2 identical over 9 bases. Germline V gene lookup returns CDR1 MRHNA and CDR2 SNTAGT. Trimming took 2 bases from V and 5 from J; bases not matched to a gene: 5. The CDR3 is made up of 15 amino acids. The CDR3 DNA reads as TGTGCCAGCAGTGACCTAGCGGGGTCGGGAGATACGCAGTATTTT. Protein sequence: CASSDLAGSGDTQYF.

The chain is built from TRBV25-1 and TRBJ2-2, with D unresolved. The CDR3 is 13 residues long. The germline V gene has CDR1 MGHDK and CDR2 SYGVNS. V shed 1 base and J shed 6 bases, with 6 bases lying between them. The CDR3 DNA reads as TGTGCCAGCAGTGAATTTTTATCCGGGGAGCTGTTTTTT. It specifies CASSEFLSGELFF.

The sample holds one count of this clone. The rearrangement uses TRBV21-1 and TRBJ2-7; TRBD2, the table's D call, was not compared with the DNA. TRBV21-1 is given as a pseudogene. The CDR3 spans 17 residues. CDR3 DNA: TGTGCCAGCAGCAAGGAATCAGCGGGGGGGCATGCCTACGAGCAGTACTTC. Residues: CASSKESAGGHAYEQYF.

This clone was counted a single time. The chain is built from TRBV4-3 and TRBJ2-3; D perhaps matches TRBD2 (5 bases). The germline V gene encodes CDR1 LGHNA and CDR2 YSLEER. The V end was cut by 0 bases, the J end by 2 bases, with 12 bases between. The CDR3 is 16 amino acids. CDR3 DNA: TGCGCCAGCAGCCAAGAGTATGGACTCTACACAGATACGCAGTATTTT. Translation: CASSQEYGLYTDTQYF.

This clone came up once. This rearrangement joins TRBV10-3 to TRBJ2-1; 8 positions agree with TRBD2. The germline V gene has CDR1 ENHRY and CDR2 SYGVKD. The V and J ends lost 3 bases and 4 bases, in that order; junction bases with no gene match: 11. The CDR3 runs to 17 residues. The CDR3, as DNA: TGTGCCATCAGTGAAGGGGGTAGCGGGACTTATTACAATGAGCAGTTCTTC. It is translated as CAISEGGSGTYYNEQFF.

V usage is TRBV7-3 and J usage is TRBJ2-3; tentative D call: TRBD2 (7 bases). Trimming took off 4 bases at V and 6 bases at J, with 11 bases between the two ends. This CDR3 region has 13 residues. Germline V lookup: CDR1 SGHTA, CDR2 FQGTGA. CDR3 in amino acids: CASSWGGGDTQYF. As DNA, the CDR3 is TGTGCCAGCAGCTGGGGGGGCGGGGATACGCAGTATTTT.

Here the CDR3 reads CAWSRGSINQPQHF. The CDR3 region has the DNA TGTGCCTGGAGTAGGGGCAGCATAAATCAGCCCCAGCATTTT. The V call is TRBV30, the J call TRBJ1-5; tentatively, D is TRBD1 (5 bases). There are 14 residues in the CDR3. The V gene's germline CDR1 is GTSNPN and CDR2 SVGIG (reference sequence). V gave up 2 bases and J gave up 4 bases, with 12 bases separating them.

The rearrangement links TRBV27 to TRBJ2-5; 8 bases are a match to TRBD2. The J call may be in error: the DNA end matches TRBJ2-7 better. In germline, CDR1 is MNHEY, CDR2 SMNVEV (reference sequence). The CDR3 is made up of 15 amino acids. The CDR3 region has the DNA TGTGCCAGCAGGGGGACTAGTGTGGGCCCACGCGAGCAGTACTTC. This codes for CASRGTSVGPREQYF.

This chain links TRBV2 with TRBJ2-3, with 12 nucleotides matching TRBD1. The CDR3 has 16 amino acids. Germline CDR1 SNHLY, CDR2 FYNNEI. V lost 8 bases, J lost 0 bases, and 6 bases stayed unmatched. DNA for the CDR3: TGTGCCAGCGGGGGACAGGGGGCTGGTAGCACAGATACGCAGTATTTT. Protein: CASGGQGAGSTDTQYF.

The V and J genes are TRBV6-5 and TRBJ1-2; tentative D call: TRBD1 (6 bases). With 6 bases removed from V and 4 bases from J, the gap between germline ends came to 15 bases. The CDR3 length is 14 residues. Germline loops: CDR1 MNHEY, CDR2 SVGAGI. This chain's CDR3 is CASSPRRTVYGYTF. The CDR3 DNA sequence: TGTGCCAGCAGCCCCCGAAGGACAGTCTATGGCTACACCTTC.

This sequence joins TRBV7-2 and TRBJ2-7; D gene unclear. The CDR3 consists of 15 residues. Trimming removed 1 base from V and 1 base from J, with 11 bases in between. Germline assignment: CDR1 SGHTA and CDR2 FQGNSA. For the CDR3, the DNA is TGTGCCAGCAGCTTAGAACCAGGATTGTCCTACGAGCAGTACTTC. Translation gives CASSLEPGLSYEQYF. Full variable domain (rest looked up from reference TRBV7-2 and TRBJ2-7): GAGVSQSPSNKVTEKGKDVELRCDPISGHTALYWYRQSLGQGLEFLIYFQGNSAPDKSGLPSDRFSAERTGGSVSTLTIQRTQQEDSAVYLCASSLEPGLSYEQYFGPGTRLTVT.

This clone is labeled as medium-sized. The chain joins TRBV9 to TRBJ1-2; 7 nucleotides agree with TRBD1. This CDR3 spans 15 amino acids. The junction had 12 bases not matched to a gene; V was cut back by 4 bases and J by 6 bases. The germline gives CDR1 SGDLS, CDR2 YYNGEE. CDR3 region: CASSPRDSQVDGYTF. The CDR3 DNA follows: TGTGCCAGCAGCCCAAGGGACAGCCAAGTGGATGGCTACACCTTC.

The V call is TRBV6-5, the J call TRBJ2-5; 7 bases match TRBD2. The germline V gene has CDR1 MNHEY and CDR2 SVGAGI. The CDR3 runs to 15 residues. With 6 bases clipped from V and 5 bases from J, the junction kept 12 bases outside the gene matches. The CDR3 bases are TGTGCCAGCAGGAACCGCCGGGGGGTTCAGGAGACCCAGTACTTC. This translates into CASRNRRGVQETQYF.

The V call is TRBV6-5, the J call TRBJ1-2, with 9 bases aligning to TRBD1. CDR1 is MNHEY, CDR2 SVGAGI, per germline. The V segment lost 5 bases and the J segment 2 bases; nucleotides outside the gene matches: 6. This CDR3 comprises 15 residues. CDR3 sequence: CASSRTGGPNYGYTF. DNA for the CDR3: TGTGCCAGCAGTCGTACAGGGGGCCCAAACTATGGCTACACCTTC.

The rearrangement uses TRBV9 and TRBJ1-4; 12 bases are a match to TRBD1. The junction had 9 bases not matched to a gene; V was cut back by 3 bases and J by 3 bases. The CDR3 consists of 18 residues. Germline CDR1 reads SGDLS; CDR2 reads YYNGEE. The CDR3 here is CASSAGQGALAANEKLFF. The CDR3 DNA reads as TGTGCCAGCAGCGCGGGACAGGGGGCGTTAGCCGCTAATGAAAAACTGTTTTTT.

The chain joins TRBV27 to TRBJ1-5; D not certain. V shed 3 bases and J shed 3 bases, with 12 bases lying between them. CDR3 length equals 15 residues. Germline CDR1 and CDR2: MNHEY and SMNVEV (reference sequence). In nucleotides, the CDR3 is TGTGCCAGCAGTTTGTTTGAGGGTTACAATCAGCCCCAGCATTTT. Protein: CASSLFEGYNQPQHF.

J is TRBJ2-7 and V is TRBV11-2; D might be TRBD2 (6 bases). This CDR3 contains 17 residues. V was cut by 6 bases and J by 0 bases, with 21 bases left in between. Germline V gene data show CDR1 as SGHAT and CDR2 as FQNNGV. The CDR3 bases are TGTGCCAGCAGTCTAACAAGCCGGGAGCTGAGCTCCTACGAGCAGTACTTC. Translated, it gives CASSLTSRELSSYEQYF.

The J gene is TRBJ2-3, the V gene TRBV9, with D possibly matching TRBD2 (5 bases). The V gene's germline CDR1 is SGDLS and CDR2 YYNGEE. This CDR3 spans 15 amino acids. Trimming took 7 bases from V and 2 from J, leaving 17 bases between them. The CDR3 spells CASGRGLRDTDTQYF. In DNA, the CDR3 is TGTGCCAGCGGGAGAGGACTGCGAGACACAGATACGCAGTATTTT. Looking up the rest from reference TRBV9 and TRBJ2-3 gives the full variable domain: DSGVTQTPKHLITATGQRVTLRCSPRSGDLSVYWYQQSLDQGLQFLIQYYNGEERAKGNILERFSAQQFPDLHSELNLSSLELGDSALYFCASGRGLRDTDTQYFGPGTRLTVL.

The V gene is TRBV12-5, the J gene TRBJ2-1, with 8 bases that match TRBD2. V trimming: 7 bases; J trimming: 6 bases; junction bases outside the gene matches: 8. The CDR3 is 14 amino acids. From germline, CDR1 is LGHNT and CDR2 FRNRAP. The CDR3 nucleotides are TGTGCTAGTGTCTTCGGGGGGGCCGCCAATGAGCAGTTCTTC. Translation gives CASVFGGAANEQFF.